This T cell receptor (beta chain) is from a study of response to subunit inactivated influenza vaccine. The CDR3 totals 13 residues. V was cut by 5 bases and J by 1 base, with 8 bases left in between. Germline V gene sequence: CDR1 DFQATT, CDR2 SNEGSKA (reference sequence). General study points: A suggestion made by the authors is that each seasonal influenza vaccination recruits few new T cells.

The sample holds a few counts of this clonotype. Its matching antigen is unknown. TCRdb re-called the RT-PCR reads with MiXCR, one entry per CDR3 protein. Of over 800,000 distinct CDR3 sequences listed, 21% were seen once; the top ten hold approximately 10%. The sequencing here drew on PBMCs from blood, taken more than 4 days after vaccination. This clonotype was obtained from a man aged 50 or older who received an inactivated influenza vaccine. This chain uses TRBV20-1 with TRBJ2-2, with D maybe TRBD1 (5 bases). CDR3 coding DNA: TGCAGTGCTCGACAGCAGAACACCGGGGAGCTGTTTTTT. The encoded protein is CSARQQNTGELFF.